This T cell receptor (beta chain) was sequenced in a study of blood T cells in healthy people across ages. The overall study: Per two T cells, template switching captured roughly one barcoded beta molecule. Findings and limits, study-wide: Using unsorted PBMCs precluded a conclusive naive versus antigen-experienced comparison.

With a J-beta primer mix and a sample-barcoded 5' primer, a second PCR ran roughly 6 to 11 cycles. Tagging of each cDNA molecule was performed by a template-switch adaptor with 12 random nucleotides. TCRdb re-called the 5' RACE reads with MiXCR, one entry per CDR3 protein. Of about 900,000 distinct CDR3 sequences in the sample, about 48% are singletons; the top ten hold around 15%. Donation came from healthy Caucasian individuals in Russia who were aged 6 to 90. As to this clonotype: Its antigen is undetermined.

CDR3 length: 12 amino acids. Looked up from germline, CDR1 is MNHEY and CDR2 is SMNVEV (reference sequence). V was cut by 6 bases and J by 4 bases, with 9 bases left in between. The gene calls are TRBV27 and TRBJ1-1; D unresolved. The clonotype originates from a man aged 25 to 40 in good health. The material sequenced was blood. CDR3 DNA: TGTGCCAGCAGGGGAGTAGGCACTGAAGCTTTCTTT. This sequence encodes CASRGVGTEAFF.